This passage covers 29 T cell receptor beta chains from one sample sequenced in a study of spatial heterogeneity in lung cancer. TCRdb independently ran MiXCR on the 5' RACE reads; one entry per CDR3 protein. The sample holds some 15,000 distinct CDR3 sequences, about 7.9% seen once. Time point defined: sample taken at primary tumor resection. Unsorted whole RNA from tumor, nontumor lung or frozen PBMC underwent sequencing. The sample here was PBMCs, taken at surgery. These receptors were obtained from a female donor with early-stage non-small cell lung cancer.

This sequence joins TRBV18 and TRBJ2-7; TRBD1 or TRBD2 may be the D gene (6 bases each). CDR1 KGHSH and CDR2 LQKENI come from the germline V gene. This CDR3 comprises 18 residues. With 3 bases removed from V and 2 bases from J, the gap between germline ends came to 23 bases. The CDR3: CASSPTSGRGRGPYEQYF. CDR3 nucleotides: TGTGCCAGCTCACCGACTTCCGGCAGGGGTCGGGGGCCCTACGAGCAGTACTTC.

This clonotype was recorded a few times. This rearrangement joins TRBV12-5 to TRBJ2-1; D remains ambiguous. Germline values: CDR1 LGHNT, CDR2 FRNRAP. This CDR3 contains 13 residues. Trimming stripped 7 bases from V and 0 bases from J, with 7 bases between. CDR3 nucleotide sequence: TGTGCTAGTGCCTTAAGCTCCTACAATGAGCAGTTCTTC. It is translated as CASALSSYNEQFF.

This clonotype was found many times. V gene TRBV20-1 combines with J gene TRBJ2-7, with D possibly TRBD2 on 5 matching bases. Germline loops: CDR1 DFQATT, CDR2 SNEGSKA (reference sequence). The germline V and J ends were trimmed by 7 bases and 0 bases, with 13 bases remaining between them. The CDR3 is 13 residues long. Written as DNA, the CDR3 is TGCAGTGGCGGAAGGACTTCCTCCTACGAGCAGTACTTC. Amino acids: CSGGRTSSYEQYF.

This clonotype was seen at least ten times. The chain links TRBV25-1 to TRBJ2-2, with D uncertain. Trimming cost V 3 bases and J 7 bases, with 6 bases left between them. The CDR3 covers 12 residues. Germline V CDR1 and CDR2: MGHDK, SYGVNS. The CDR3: CASSDDIGELFF. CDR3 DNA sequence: TGTGCCAGCAGTGATGACATCGGGGAGCTGTTTTTT. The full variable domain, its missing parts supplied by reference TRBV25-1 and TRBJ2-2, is EADIYQTPRYLVIGTGKKITLECSQTMGHDKMYWYQQDPGMELHLIHYSYGVNSTEKGDLSSESTVSRIRTEHFPLTLESARPSHTSQYLCASSDDIGELFFGEGSRLTVL.

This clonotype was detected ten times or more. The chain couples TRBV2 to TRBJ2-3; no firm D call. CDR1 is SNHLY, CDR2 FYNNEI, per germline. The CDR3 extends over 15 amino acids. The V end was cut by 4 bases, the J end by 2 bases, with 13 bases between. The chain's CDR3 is CASSVEAGDTDTQYF. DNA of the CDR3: TGTGCCAGCAGTGTGGAAGCAGGAGACACAGATACGCAGTATTTT.

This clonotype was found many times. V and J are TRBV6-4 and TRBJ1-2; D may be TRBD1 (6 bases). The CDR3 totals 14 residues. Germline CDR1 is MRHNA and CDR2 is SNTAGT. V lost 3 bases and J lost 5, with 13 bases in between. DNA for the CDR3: TGTGCCAGCAGTGATACAGGGAAACCGTATGGCTACACCTTC. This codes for CASSDTGKPYGYTF.

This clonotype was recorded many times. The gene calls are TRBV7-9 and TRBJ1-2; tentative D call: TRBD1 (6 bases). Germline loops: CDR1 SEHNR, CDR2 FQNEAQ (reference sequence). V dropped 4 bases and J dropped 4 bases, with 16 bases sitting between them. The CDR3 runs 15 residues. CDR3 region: CASSSFTGTAYGYTF. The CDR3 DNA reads TGTGCCAGCAGCTCCTTTACAGGGACCGCCTATGGCTACACCTTC.

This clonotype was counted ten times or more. CDR3 amino acids: CASSVAMGQGAGEQYF. The CDR3 DNA reads TGTGCCAGCAGCGTAGCTATGGGACAGGGGGCCGGTGAGCAGTACTTC. V and J are TRBV9 and TRBJ2-7; 12 bases line up with TRBD1. This CDR3 is built from 16 residues. The germline V gene has CDR1 SGDLS and CDR2 YYNGEE. V shed 0 bases, J shed 7 bases, and the junction held 8 bases outside the gene matches.

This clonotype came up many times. CDR3 sequence (DNA): TGCAGTGCTAGTTCGGGGGCCTACGAGCAGTACTTC. This translates into CSASSGAYEQYF. V gene TRBV20-1 combines with J gene TRBJ2-7, with D maybe TRBD2 (6 bases). V lost 3 bases and J lost 2, with 8 bases in between. CDR1 is DFQATT, CDR2 SNEGSKA, per germline (reference sequence). The length of the CDR3 is 12 residues.

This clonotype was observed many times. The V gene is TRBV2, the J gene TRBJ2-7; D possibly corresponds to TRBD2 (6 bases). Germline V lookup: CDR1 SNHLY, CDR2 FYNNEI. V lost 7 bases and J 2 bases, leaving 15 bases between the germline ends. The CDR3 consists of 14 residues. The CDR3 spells CASTGGVIAYEQYF. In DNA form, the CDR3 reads TGTGCCAGCACCGGGGGAGTTATAGCCTACGAGCAGTACTTC. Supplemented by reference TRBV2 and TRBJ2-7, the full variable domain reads EPEVTQTPSHQVTQMGQEVILRCVPISNHLYFYWYRQILGQKVEFLVSFYNNEISEKSEIFDDQFSVERPDGSNFTLKIRSTKLEDSAMYFCASTGGVIAYEQYFGPGTRLTVT.

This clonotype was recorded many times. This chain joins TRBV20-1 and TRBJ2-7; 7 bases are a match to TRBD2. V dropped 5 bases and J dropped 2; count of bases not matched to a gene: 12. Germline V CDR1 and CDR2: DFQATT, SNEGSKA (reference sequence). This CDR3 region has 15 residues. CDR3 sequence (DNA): TGCAGTGCTTGCCCCCCCCGGGGGGACGCCTACGAGCAGTACTTC. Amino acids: CSACPPRGDAYEQYF.

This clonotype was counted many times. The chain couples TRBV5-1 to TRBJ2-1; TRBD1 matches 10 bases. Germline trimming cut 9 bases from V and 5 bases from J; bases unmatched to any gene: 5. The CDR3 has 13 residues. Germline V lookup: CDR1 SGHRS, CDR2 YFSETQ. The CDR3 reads CATRDRGDNEQFF. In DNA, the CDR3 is TGCGCCACCCGGGACAGGGGCGACAATGAGCAGTTCTTC.

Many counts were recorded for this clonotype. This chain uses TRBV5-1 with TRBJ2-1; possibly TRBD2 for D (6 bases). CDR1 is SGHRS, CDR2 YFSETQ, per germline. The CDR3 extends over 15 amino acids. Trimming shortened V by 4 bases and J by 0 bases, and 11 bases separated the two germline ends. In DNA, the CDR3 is TGCGCCAGCAGCCCGGGGGTGAGCTCCTACAATGAGCAGTTCTTC. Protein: CASSPGVSSYNEQFF.

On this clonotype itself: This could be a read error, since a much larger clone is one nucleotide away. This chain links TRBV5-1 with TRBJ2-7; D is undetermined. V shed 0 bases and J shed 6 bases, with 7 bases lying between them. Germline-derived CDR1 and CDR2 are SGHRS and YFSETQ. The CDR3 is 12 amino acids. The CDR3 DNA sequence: TGCGCCAGCAGCTTGGAAGGCTGCGAGCAGTACTTC. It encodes CASSLEGCEQYF.

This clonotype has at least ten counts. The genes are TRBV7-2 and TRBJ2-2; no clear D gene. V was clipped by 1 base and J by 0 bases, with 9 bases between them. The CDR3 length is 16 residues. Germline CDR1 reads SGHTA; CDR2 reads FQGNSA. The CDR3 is CASSLDWAANTGELFF. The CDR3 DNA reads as TGTGCCAGCAGCTTAGATTGGGCGGCGAACACCGGGGAGCTGTTTTTT. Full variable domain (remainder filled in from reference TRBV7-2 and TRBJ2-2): GAGVSQSPSNKVTEKGKDVELRCDPISGHTALYWYRQSLGQGLEFLIYFQGNSAPDKSGLPSDRFSAERTGGSVSTLTIQRTQQEDSAVYLCASSLDWAANTGELFFGEGSRLTVL.

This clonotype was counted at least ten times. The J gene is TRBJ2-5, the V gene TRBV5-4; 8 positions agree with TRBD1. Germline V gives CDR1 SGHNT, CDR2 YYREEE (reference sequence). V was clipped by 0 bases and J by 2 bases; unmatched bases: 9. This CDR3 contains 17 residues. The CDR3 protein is CASSLGGQGEWQETQYF. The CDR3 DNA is TGTGCCAGCAGCTTGGGCGGACAGGGAGAGTGGCAAGAGACCCAGTACTTC.

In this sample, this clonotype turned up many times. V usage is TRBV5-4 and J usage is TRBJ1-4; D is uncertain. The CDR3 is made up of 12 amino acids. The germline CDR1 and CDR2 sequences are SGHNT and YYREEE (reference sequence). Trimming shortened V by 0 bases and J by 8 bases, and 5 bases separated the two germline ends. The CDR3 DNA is TGTGCCAGCAGCTTGGACCGGGAAAAACTGTTTTTT. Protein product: CASSLDREKLFF.

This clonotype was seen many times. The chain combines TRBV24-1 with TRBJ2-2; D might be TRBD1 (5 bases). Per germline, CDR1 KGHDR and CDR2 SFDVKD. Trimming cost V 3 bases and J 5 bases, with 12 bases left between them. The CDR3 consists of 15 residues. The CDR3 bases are TGTGCCACCAGTGATCCGCGGACAACTACCGGGGAGCTGTTTTTT. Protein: CATSDPRTTTGELFF.

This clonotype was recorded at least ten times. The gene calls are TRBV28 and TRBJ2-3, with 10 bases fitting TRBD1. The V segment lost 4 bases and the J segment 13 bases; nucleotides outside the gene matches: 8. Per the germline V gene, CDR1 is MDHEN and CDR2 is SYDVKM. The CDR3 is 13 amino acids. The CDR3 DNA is TGTGCCAGCAGTTCGGTACGGGACAGGGGAGAGTATTTT. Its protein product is CASSSVRDRGEYF.

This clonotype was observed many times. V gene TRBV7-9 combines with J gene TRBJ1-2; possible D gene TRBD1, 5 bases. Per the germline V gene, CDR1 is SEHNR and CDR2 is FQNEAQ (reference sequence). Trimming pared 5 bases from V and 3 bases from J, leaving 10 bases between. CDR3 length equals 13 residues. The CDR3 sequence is CASSIPGDYGYTF. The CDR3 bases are TGTGCCAGCAGCATCCCGGGGGACTATGGCTACACCTTC.

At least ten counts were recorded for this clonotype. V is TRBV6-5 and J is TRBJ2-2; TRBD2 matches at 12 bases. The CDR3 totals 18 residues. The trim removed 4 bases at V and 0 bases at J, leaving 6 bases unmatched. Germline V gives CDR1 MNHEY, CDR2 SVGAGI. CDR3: CASSFPTSGGPNTGELFF. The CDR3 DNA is TGTGCCAGCAGTTTCCCGACTAGCGGGGGCCCGAACACCGGGGAGCTGTTTTTT.

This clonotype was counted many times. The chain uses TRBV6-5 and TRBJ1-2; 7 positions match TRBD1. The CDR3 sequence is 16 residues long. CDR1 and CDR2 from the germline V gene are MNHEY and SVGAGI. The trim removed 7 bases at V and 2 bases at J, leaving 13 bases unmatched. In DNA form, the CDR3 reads TGTGCCAGCACGGACTATTCGGGACAGAGGAACTATGGCTACACCTTC. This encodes CASTDYSGQRNYGYTF.

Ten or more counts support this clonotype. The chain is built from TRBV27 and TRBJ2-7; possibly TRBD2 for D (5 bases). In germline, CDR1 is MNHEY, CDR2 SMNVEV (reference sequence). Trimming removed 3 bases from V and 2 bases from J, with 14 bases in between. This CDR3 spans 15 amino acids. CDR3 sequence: CASSLRQDSTYEQYF. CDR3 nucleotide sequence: TGTGCCAGCAGTTTGAGGCAGGACTCCACCTACGAGCAGTACTTC.

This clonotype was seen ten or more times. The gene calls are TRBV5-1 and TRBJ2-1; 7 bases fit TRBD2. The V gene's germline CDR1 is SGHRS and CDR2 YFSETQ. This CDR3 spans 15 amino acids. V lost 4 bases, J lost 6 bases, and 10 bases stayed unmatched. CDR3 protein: CASSPTLGEGNEQFF. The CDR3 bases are TGCGCCAGCAGCCCCACCCTCGGGGAGGGCAATGAGCAGTTCTTC. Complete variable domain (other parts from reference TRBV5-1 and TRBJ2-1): KAGVTQTPRYLIKTRGQQVTLSCSPISGHRSVSWYQQTPGQGLQFLFEYFSETQRNKGNFPGRFSGRQFSNSRSEMNVSTLELGDSALYLCASSPTLGEGNEQFFGPGTRLTVL.

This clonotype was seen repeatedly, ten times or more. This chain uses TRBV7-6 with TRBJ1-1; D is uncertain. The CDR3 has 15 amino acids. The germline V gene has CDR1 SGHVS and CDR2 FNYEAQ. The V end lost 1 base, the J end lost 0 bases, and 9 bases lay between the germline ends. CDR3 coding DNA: TGTGCCAGCAGCTTAGGTACAAATATGAACACTGAAGCTTTCTTT. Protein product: CASSLGTNMNTEAFF.

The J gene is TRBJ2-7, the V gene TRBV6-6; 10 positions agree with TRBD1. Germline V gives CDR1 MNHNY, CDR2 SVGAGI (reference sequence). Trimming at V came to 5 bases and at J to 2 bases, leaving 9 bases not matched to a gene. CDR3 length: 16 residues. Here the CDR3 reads CASSASRGTGAYEQYF. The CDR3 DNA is TGTGCCAGCAGTGCCTCACGGGGGACAGGGGCCTACGAGCAGTACTTC.

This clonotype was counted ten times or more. The CDR3 DNA reads TGTGCCATCAGTGAAACCCAGCAGGTCCCCAGCAATGAGCAGTTCTTC. It specifies CAISETQQVPSNEQFF. The chain has TRBV10-3 and TRBJ2-1; D is unresolved. Germline CDR1 reads ENHRY; CDR2 reads SYGVKD. The CDR3 length is 16 residues. With 3 bases removed from V and 6 bases from J, the gap between germline ends came to 18 bases.

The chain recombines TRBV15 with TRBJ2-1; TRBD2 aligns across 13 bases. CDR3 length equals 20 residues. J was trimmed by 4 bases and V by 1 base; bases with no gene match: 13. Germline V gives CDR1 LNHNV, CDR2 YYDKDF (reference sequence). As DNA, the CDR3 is TGTGCCACCAGCAGAGGGGGGACAGTACCGGGACTAGCGGGGTACAATGAGCAGTTCTTC. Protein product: CATSRGGTVPGLAGYNEQFF.

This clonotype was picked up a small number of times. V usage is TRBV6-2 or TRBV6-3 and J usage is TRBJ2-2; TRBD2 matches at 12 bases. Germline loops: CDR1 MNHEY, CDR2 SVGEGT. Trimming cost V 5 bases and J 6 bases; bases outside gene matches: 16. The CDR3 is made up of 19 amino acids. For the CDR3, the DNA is TGTGCCAGCAGTAACCCCCCAAGTCCTAGCGGGGGGGCTCCCGGGGAGCTGTTTTTT. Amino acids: CASSNPPSPSGGAPGELFF.